A single sample gave rise to the 2 T cell receptor beta chains below, sequenced in a study of T cell repertoires in cytomegalovirus infection. Using its own MiXCR run on the reads, TCRdb lists one record per CDR3 protein. The sample includes about 890,000 distinct CDR3 sequences, 31% of them seen just once. Their antigens remain unidentified. The sequencing used cultured CD8+ T cells from PBMCs, collected from culture after CMV antigen stimulation. Source of these receptors: a human donor in good health (CMV status not recorded). Some clones in this sample may be carry-over from other donors' samples.

This clonotype was found a few times. DNA of the CDR3: TGTGCCAGCAGCTCCCAAGGCGACAGGGTAAACTATGGCTACACCTTC. This sequence encodes CASSSQGDRVNYGYTF. The genes are TRBV14 and TRBJ1-2, with 7 bases identical to TRBD1. Looked up from germline, CDR1 is SGHDN and CDR2 is FVKESK. Germline trimming cut 5 bases from V and 2 bases from J; bases unmatched to any gene: 11. The CDR3 consists of 16 residues.

The CDR3 nucleotides read TGCGCCAGCAGCCACTACCCGGGAAAGACCCAGTACTTC. It specifies CASSHYPGKTQYF. The gene calls are TRBV4-1 and TRBJ2-5; TRBD2 is a possible D gene (5 bases). Per the germline V gene, CDR1 is MGHRA and CDR2 is YSYEKL. Deletions cut 3 bases from V and 6 bases from J, with 11 bases between. The CDR3 spans 13 residues.